This TCR beta chain was retrieved from a study of low-dose radiotherapy and immunotherapy resistance in tumors. Overall study: In Cohort 2, 1 Gy per fraction was delivered every two weeks, for a total of 13 Gy over 26 weeks.

With 5 bases clipped from V and 3 bases from J, the junction kept 12 bases outside the gene matches. Germline V lookup: CDR1 LNHDA, CDR2 SQIVND (reference sequence). CDR3 size: 16 residues. TRAV- and TRBV-specific primers primed first-strand cDNA, covering alpha and beta chains. Using a constant-region primer together with a V-primer adapter, TCRs were subjected to 20 to 25 PCR cycles of amplification. It was by in vitro transcription that isolated mRNA was amplified. From the reads, TCRdb called clonotypes with MiXCR, one entry per CDR3 protein. This table holds approximately 100,000 distinct CDR3 sequences, less than 25% found once. Time point of the sample: after trial treatment. Treatment noted: LDRT plus nivolumab, ipilimumab, low-dose cyclophosphamide and aspirin (RACIN trial). This clonotype came up many times.

The specimen was PBMCs, collected after low-dose radiotherapy plus immunotherapy. This receptor was identified in a male donor with prostate cancer. V and J are TRBV19 and TRBJ2-5, with 7 bases matching TRBD2. This chain's CDR3 is CASSPSYGGREETQYF. CDR3 DNA sequence: TGTGCCAGTAGTCCGTCTTACGGCGGGAGAGAAGAGACCCAGTACTTC.